These T cell receptor beta chains were read from a single sample in a study of T cells in localized non-small cell lung cancer. Profiling relied on immunoSEQ multiplex PCR, and the TCRdb table lists in-frame clones only, not all of them. Here the sample spans some 25,000 clones, around 88% being singletons. The sample consisted of peripheral blood mononuclear cells, taken before any cancer treatment. The receptors stem from a woman aged 35 to 70 with stage III lung adenocarcinoma. CDR3s include the opening cysteine and the closing phenylalanine or tryptophan. Each record gives: V gene, D gene, clone size, J gene, CDR3 DNA, CDR3 protein. D genes are given only for firm matches. Only some rows state a clone size, as once, few, many or a class for expanded clones.

v_call: TRBV7-2
d_call: NA
clone_size: NA
j_call: TRBJ2-5
cdr3_nt: TGTGCCAGCAGCCACGACAGTCAGGAGACCCAGTACTTC
cdr3_aa: CASSHDSQETQYF

v_call: TRBV5-1
d_call: TRBD2
clone_size: once
j_call: TRBJ2-1
cdr3_nt: TGCGCCAGCAGCTTGGGTTCTAGCGGGGACAATGAGCAGTTCTTC
cdr3_aa: CASSLGSSGDNEQFF

v_call: TRBV5-5
d_call: TRBD1
clone_size: NA
j_call: TRBJ1-2
cdr3_nt: TGTGCCAGCAGCTTCGGACAGGGGTACTATGGCTACACCTTC
cdr3_aa: CASSFGQGYYGYTF

v_call: TRBV7-9
d_call: NA
clone_size: once
j_call: TRBJ2-1
cdr3_nt: TGTGCCAGCGGCCATGGGGGACCCCGTTCGGATGAGCAGTTCTTC
cdr3_aa: CASGHGGPRSDEQFF

v_call: TRBV11-2
d_call: NA
clone_size: NA
j_call: TRBJ1-1
cdr3_nt: TGTGCCAGCAGCCGAAGGGAGGCTGAAGCTTTCTTT
cdr3_aa: CASSRREAEAFF

v_call: TRBV18
d_call: NA
clone_size: NA
j_call: TRBJ2-5
cdr3_nt: TGTGCCAGCTCACCAACTCAAGAGACCCAGTACTTC
cdr3_aa: CASSPTQETQYF

v_call: TRBV6-6
d_call: TRBD1
clone_size: NA
j_call: TRBJ2-7
cdr3_nt: TGTGCCAGCAGTTCGGGACAGGGGGCCGTCTACGAGCAGTACTTC
cdr3_aa: CASSSGQGAVYEQYF

v_call: TRBV7-9
d_call: TRBD1
clone_size: once
j_call: TRBJ1-2
cdr3_nt: TGTGCCAGCAGCTCACAGGGGCGCTATGGCTACACCTTC
cdr3_aa: CASSSQGRYGYTF

v_call: TRBV27
d_call: TRBD1
clone_size: NA
j_call: TRBJ2-7
cdr3_nt: TGTGCCAGCAGTTTGCGGGCAGGGGGCTCCTACGAGCAGTACTTC
cdr3_aa: CASSLRAGGSYEQYF

v_call: TRBV9
d_call: TRBD1
clone_size: NA
j_call: TRBJ2-7
cdr3_nt: TGTGCCAGCAGTGGGGGACAGGGGCCTGGGGAGCAGTACTTC
cdr3_aa: CASSGGQGPGEQYF

v_call: TRBV7-3
d_call: TRBD2
clone_size: NA
j_call: TRBJ2-2
cdr3_nt: TGTGCCAGCAGCTTAATAGCGGGAAACACCGGGGAGCTGTTTTTT
cdr3_aa: CASSLIAGNTGELFF

v_call: TRBV7-6
d_call: TRBD2
clone_size: NA
j_call: TRBJ2-5
cdr3_nt: TGTGCCAGCAGCTTAGTGTCTCCTAGCGGGAGTGGAGAGACCCAGTACTTC
cdr3_aa: CASSLVSPSGSGETQYF

v_call: TRBV5-4
d_call: TRBD2
clone_size: NA
j_call: TRBJ2-7
cdr3_nt: TGTGCCAGCAGCAGGACTAGCGGCGAGCAGTACTTC
cdr3_aa: CASSRTSGEQYF

v_call: TRBV7-2
d_call: NA
clone_size: NA
j_call: TRBJ2-2
cdr3_nt: TGTGCCAGCAGCTACTCTACCGGGGAGCTGTTTTTT
cdr3_aa: CASSYSTGELFF

v_call: TRBV11-2
d_call: NA
clone_size: NA
j_call: TRBJ2-2
cdr3_nt: TGTGCCAGCAGCTTAGATCGAGCCGGGGAGCTGTTTTTT
cdr3_aa: CASSLDRAGELFF